This T cell receptor (beta chain) emerged from a study of cytomegalovirus exposure and HLA in healthy donors. Overall study context: Earlier findings included about 120 million unique TCR beta sequences obtained from 150 million to 200 million T cells.

The junction had 15 bases not matched to a gene; V was cut back by 3 bases and J by 6 bases. The CDR3 is 19 residues long. The germline CDR1 and CDR2 sequences are SGHAT and FQNNGV. Primers for the PCR totalled 60 Vbeta and 13 Jbeta. Libraries were prepared by immunoSEQ multiplex PCR; TCRdb keeps only in-frame clonotypes and omits some of them. This sample's table has around 140,000 clones. The TCR was taken from a woman in her late teens or twenties in good health and CMV-seronegative. The chain is built from TRBV11-2 and TRBJ2-2; 11 positions agree with TRBD2. Sequencing was performed on PBMCs. CDR3 residues: CASSFSLAGGGFTAGELFF. The CDR3 region has the DNA TGTGCCAGCAGCTTTTCCCTAGCGGGAGGTGGTTTTACGGCCGGGGAGCTGTTTTTT.